This TCR beta chain was profiled in a study of blood T cell repertoires in COVID-19. Study background: The United States, Italy and Spain were the sources of the acute and convalescent COVID-19 samples.

Authors' methods: Researchers report that nucleated cell counts were estimated from reference gene primer amplification. Clones were sequenced by immunoSEQ multiplex PCR, and TCRdb holds only the in-frame ones, with some missing. V and J calls and clone size follow that table, whereas D and trimming were derived from the DNA. This sample has around 100,000 clones, with more than 75% found just once. The V gene end was trimmed by 3 bases and the J gene end by 6 bases; junction bases not matched to a gene: 9. The germline V gene encodes CDR1 SGDLS and CDR2 YYNGEE. This CDR3 spans 15 amino acids. This chain links TRBV9 with TRBJ2-7; 10 bases map to TRBD2. The receptor was isolated from a middle-aged man with acute or convalescent COVID-19. Sequenced: peripheral blood. This chain's CDR3 is CASSGQREGLGEQYF. The CDR3 nucleotides read TGTGCCAGCAGCGGGCAGCGGGAGGGCCTCGGCGAGCAGTACTTC.